The 22 T cell receptor beta chains below all came from one sample that was sequenced in a study of blood T cell repertoires in COVID-19. Generated by immunoSEQ multiplex PCR, the TCRdb table keeps only in-frame clones and is missing some. The sample includes under 55,000 clones, about 80% of them seen just once. Sequencing used peripheral blood. These receptors originate from a man in his 70s with acute or convalescent COVID-19.

The table lists this clone with a count of one. The rearrangement links TRBV10-2 to TRBJ1-2, with D unclear. The CDR3 loop spans 15 amino acids. The V gene's germline CDR1 is WSHSY and CDR2 SAAADI. Trimming removed 5 bases from V and 4 bases from J, with 17 bases in between. CDR3 amino acids: CASSRDGSRLYGYTF. The CDR3 nucleotides read TGCGCCAGCAGTCGCGACGGCTCCAGACTCTATGGCTACACCTTC.

This chain uses TRBV15 with TRBJ1-6; TRBD1 matches 8 bases. The CDR3 consists of 17 residues. Unmatched junction bases numbered 6, after V lost 5 bases and J lost 0 bases. The germline CDR1 and CDR2 sequences are LNHNV and YYDKDF (reference sequence). DNA for the CDR3: TGTGCCACCAGCGAGGACAGGGATAGCTCCTATAATTCACCCCTCCACTTT. It is translated as CATSEDRDSSYNSPLHF. Using reference TRBV15 and TRBJ1-6 for the parts outside the CDR3, the full variable domain is DAMVIQNPRYQVTQFGKPVTLSCSQTLNHNVMYWYQQKSSQAPKLLFHYYDKDFNNEADTPDNFQSRRPNTSFCFLDIRSPGLGDTAMYLCATSEDRDSSYNSPLHFGNGTRLTVT.

This clone has only a few counts. V is TRBV5-1 and J is TRBJ2-2, with 7 bases identical to TRBD1. The CDR3 is made up of 14 amino acids. Germline CDR1 SGHRS, CDR2 YFSETQ. V was clipped by 4 bases and J by 4 bases; unmatched bases: 4. CDR3 sequence (DNA): TGCGCCAGCAGCGGGGGACAGTCCACCGGGGAGCTGTTTTTT. Its protein is CASSGGQSTGELFF.

V usage is TRBV27 and J usage is TRBJ1-2; D unresolved. V shed 5 bases and J shed 0 bases, with 7 bases lying between them. The CDR3 length is 13 residues. Germline lookup yields CDR1 MNHEY and CDR2 SMNVEV (reference sequence). The chain's CDR3 is CASSSTANYGYTF. The DNA of the CDR3 is TGTGCCAGCAGTAGCACAGCTAACTATGGCTACACCTTC.

In this sample, this clone turned up once. The chain is built from TRBV24-1 and TRBJ2-2; TRBD1 is a possible D gene (6 bases). The CDR3 length is 17 residues. Germline values: CDR1 KGHDR, CDR2 SFDVKD. V was clipped by 1 base and J by 4 bases, with 15 bases between them. The CDR3 nucleotides read TGTGCCACCAGTGATTTCGAACCGGGACAAGCCACCGGGGAGCTGTTTTTT. This sequence encodes CATSDFEPGQATGELFF.

This chain uses TRBV11-2 with TRBJ2-5, with 9 bases matching TRBD1. Germline values: CDR1 SGHAT, CDR2 FQNNGV. The CDR3 contains 17 residues. The trim removed 3 bases at V and 4 bases at J, leaving 12 bases unmatched. DNA of the CDR3: TGTGCCAGCAGCTTGGTGGGACAGGGCTGGGAAGGAGAGACCCAGTACTTC. Its translation: CASSLVGQGWEGETQYF.

The chain combines TRBV19 with TRBJ1-2; 9 bases are shared with TRBD1. V was clipped by 3 bases and J by 3 bases; unmatched bases: 5. This CDR3 region has 15 residues. Germline V gene lookup returns CDR1 LNHDA and CDR2 SQIVND (reference sequence). The CDR3 DNA is TGTGCCAGTAGTATTCGGGACAGGGCGGACTATGGCTACACCTTC. It is translated as CASSIRDRADYGYTF.

This chain connects TRBV21-1 to TRBJ1-3; the D call TRBD1 from the table was never checked on the DNA. TRBV21-1 is recorded as a pseudogene. The CDR3 is 15 amino acids. The CDR3: CASSMRRGPGNTIYF. For the CDR3, the DNA is TGTGCCAGCAGCATGCGCAGGGGGCCCGGAAACACCATATATTTT.

V gene TRBV27 combines with J gene TRBJ2-2; a weak D match, TRBD1 (6 bases). V was cut by 7 bases and J by 0 bases, with 9 bases left in between. Germline CDR1 MNHEY, CDR2 SMNVEV (reference sequence). The CDR3 contains 14 residues. The DNA for the CDR3 is TGTGCCAGCAAAACAGGGTCGAACACCGGGGAGCTGTTTTTT. This codes for CASKTGSNTGELFF.

The CDR3 DNA is TGTGCCAGTAGTGCGGGACTGCACACTGAAGCTTTCTTT. It specifies CASSAGLHTEAFF. The chain is built from TRBV19 and TRBJ1-1, with D possibly matching TRBD1 (5 bases). Per germline, CDR1 LNHDA and CDR2 SQIVND (reference sequence). This CDR3 comprises 13 residues. V lost 5 bases and J lost 3, with 10 bases in between. Supplemented by reference TRBV19 and TRBJ1-1, the full variable domain reads DGGITQSPKYLFRKEGQNVTLSCEQNLNHDAMYWYRQDPGQGLRLIYYSQIVNDFQKGDIAEGYSVSREKKESFPLTVTSAQKNPTAFYLCASSAGLHTEAFFGQGTRLTVV.

The gene calls are TRBV7-9 and TRBJ1-1; possibly TRBD1 for D (5 bases). The V end was cut by 4 bases, the J end by 1 base, with 7 bases between. The CDR3 is made up of 13 amino acids. From germline, CDR1 is SEHNR and CDR2 FQNEAQ (reference sequence). The CDR3 sequence is CASSYGGNTEAFF. CDR3 DNA: TGTGCCAGCAGCTACGGGGGGAACACTGAAGCTTTCTTT. The variable domain in full, with the rest retrieved from reference TRBV7-9 and TRBJ1-1, is DTGVSQNPRHKITKRGQNVTFRCDPISEHNRLYWYRQTLGQGPEFLTYFQNEAQLEKSRLLSDRFSAERPKGSFSTLEIQRTEQGDSAMYLCASSYGGNTEAFFGQGTRLTVV.

CDR3 residues: CASSLRGARTNSPLHF. The DNA for the CDR3 is TGTGCCAGCAGCCTCAGGGGCGCCAGGACTAATTCACCCCTCCACTTT. This chain joins TRBV7-2 and TRBJ1-6, with D perhaps TRBD1 (6 bases). The CDR3 spans 16 residues. CDR1 is SGHTA and CDR2 is FQGNSA in the germline V gene. V was shortened by 5 bases and J by 6 bases, with 17 bases between the two germline ends. Together with reference TRBV7-2 and TRBJ1-6, the CDR3 gives the full variable domain: GAGVSQSPSNKVTEKGKDVELRCDPISGHTALYWYRQSLGQGLEFLIYFQGNSAPDKSGLPSDRFSAERTGGSVSTLTIQRTQQEDSAVYLCASSLRGARTNSPLHFGNGTRLTVT.

CDR3: CASSSSAGSNEKLFF. The CDR3 bases are TGTGCCAGTAGTAGCTCAGCAGGAAGTAATGAAAAACTGTTTTTT. The rearrangement links TRBV19 to TRBJ1-4, with unresolved D. Trimming stripped 4 bases from V and 4 bases from J, with 13 bases between. The CDR3 totals 15 residues. Germline V CDR1 and CDR2: LNHDA, SQIVND (reference sequence).

V usage is TRBV3-1 (or the pseudogene TRBV3-2) and J usage is TRBJ2-3, with 15 bases aligning to TRBD2. V lost 4 bases and J lost 5; bases outside the gene matches: 7. Germline V gene sequence: CDR1 LGHDT, CDR2 YNNKEL (reference sequence). This CDR3 region has 17 residues. The CDR3 sequence is CASSRRTSGGARDTQYF. In DNA, the CDR3 is TGTGCCAGCAGCCGAAGGACTAGCGGGGGGGCAAGAGATACGCAGTATTTT.

The V call is TRBV27, the J call TRBJ1-2; D may be TRBD1 (5 bases). CDR1 MNHEY and CDR2 SMNVEV come from the germline V gene (reference sequence). The germline V and J ends were trimmed by 2 bases and 5 bases, with 9 bases remaining between them. This CDR3 spans 13 amino acids. CDR3 region: CASSLQAGYGYTF. The CDR3 DNA follows: TGTGCCAGCAGTTTACAGGCAGGGTATGGCTACACCTTC.

The V call is TRBV27, the J call TRBJ2-3; D call uncertain. From germline, CDR1 is MNHEY and CDR2 SMNVEV (reference sequence). This CDR3 region has 15 residues. V lost 2 bases to trimming and J lost 1 base, with 10 bases between them. CDR3: CASSLNRPGTDTQYF. The CDR3 DNA reads as TGTGCCAGCAGTTTAAACCGCCCAGGCACAGATACGCAGTATTTT.

The CDR3 is CASSLGQGARNSPLHF. The CDR3 DNA sequence: TGTGCCAGCAGCCTAGGACAGGGGGCGCGTAATTCACCCCTCCACTTT. This chain uses TRBV7-2 with TRBJ1-6; 11 bases agree with TRBD1. This CDR3 spans 16 amino acids. V lost 5 bases and J lost 6; bases outside the gene matches: 6. Germline V gene lookup returns CDR1 SGHTA and CDR2 FQGNSA.

This clone appeared a few times. This chain links TRBV15 with TRBJ1-2; D is perhaps TRBD1 (6 bases). CDR1 LNHNV and CDR2 YYDKDF come from the germline V gene (reference sequence). The CDR3 has 15 residues. V was cut by 0 bases and J by 7 bases, with 15 bases left in between. The CDR3 region is CATSRELSGVGGYTF. CDR3 in DNA: TGTGCCACCAGCAGAGAACTTTCAGGGGTGGGTGGCTACACCTTC.

A remark on this clone: Other DNA sequences in this sample translate to the same CDR3. V and J are TRBV14 and TRBJ1-1; D is ambiguous. Looked up from germline, CDR1 is SGHDN and CDR2 is FVKESK. The CDR3 covers 15 residues. Trimming took 1 base from V and 0 from J, leaving 9 bases between them. Here the CDR3 DNA reads TGTGCCAGCAGCCAAGTGGCAGGTCTGAACACTGAAGCTTTCTTT. Translated, it gives CASSQVAGLNTEAFF.

This chain links TRBV11-2 with TRBJ1-6; D remains unclear. Trimming removed 5 bases from V and 10 bases from J, with 12 bases in between. CDR1 and CDR2 from the germline V gene are SGHAT and FQNNGV. This CDR3 region has 13 residues. The CDR3 region is CASSGRGRSPLHF. CDR3 coding DNA: TGTGCCAGCAGCGGGAGAGGGAGGTCACCCCTCCACTTT. Full variable domain (outside the CDR3, taken from reference TRBV11-2 and TRBJ1-6): EAGVAQSPRYKIIEKRQSVAFWCNPISGHATLYWYQQILGQGPKLLIQFQNNGVVDDSQLPKDRFSAERLKGVDSTLKIQPAKLEDSAVYLCASSGRGRSPLHFGNGTRLTVT.

The chain recombines TRBV11-2 with TRBJ1-5; tentative D call: TRBD1 (6 bases). From germline, CDR1 is SGHAT and CDR2 FQNNGV. Deletions cut 4 bases from V and 9 bases from J, with 19 bases between. CDR3 size: 15 residues. CDR3 sequence reads: CASSYQQGGGWPQHF. In DNA form, the CDR3 reads TGTGCCAGCAGCTATCAACAGGGTGGGGGTTGGCCCCAGCATTTT.

This clone occurred once. CDR3 in amino acids: CASSSRLAGTTDTQYF. In nucleotides, the CDR3 is TGCGCCAGCAGCTCCCGACTAGCGGGGACCACAGATACGCAGTATTTT. This chain uses TRBV5-1 with TRBJ2-3; TRBD2 matches at 11 bases. The CDR3 has 16 amino acids. V dropped 3 bases and J dropped 2; count of bases not matched to a gene: 5. Germline CDR1 SGHRS, CDR2 YFSETQ.